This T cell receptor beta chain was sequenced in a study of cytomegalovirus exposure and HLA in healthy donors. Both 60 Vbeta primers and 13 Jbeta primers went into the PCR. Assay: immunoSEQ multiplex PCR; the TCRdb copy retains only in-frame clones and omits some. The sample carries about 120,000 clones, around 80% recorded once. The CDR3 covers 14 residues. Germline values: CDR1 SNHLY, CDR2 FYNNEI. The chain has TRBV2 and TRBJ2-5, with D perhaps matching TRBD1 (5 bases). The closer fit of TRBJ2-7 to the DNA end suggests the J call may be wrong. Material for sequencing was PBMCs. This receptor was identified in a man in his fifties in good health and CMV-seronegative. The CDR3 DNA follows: TGTGCCAGCAGTGAGGTGGGGCCTACGGACGAGCAGTACTTC. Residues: CASSEVGPTDEQYF.